This T cell receptor beta chain came from a study of sequential checkpoint blockade in melanoma. Profiling relied on immunoSEQ multiplex PCR, and the TCRdb table lists in-frame clones only, not all of them. This table holds under 20,000 clones, around 69% found once. Treatment indicated: randomized to nivolumab then ipilimumab (arm A) or the reverse (arm B). The CDR3 runs 15 residues. With 1 base removed from V and 4 bases from J, the gap between germline ends came to 13 bases. Germline CDR1 LGHNA, CDR2 YNFKEQ. The sample consisted of CD8+ T cells sorted from blood (inferred from file names), taken from a patient given nivolumab and ipilimumab in sequence. The chain couples TRBV4-2 to TRBJ2-5, with no clear D. The sequence was obtained from a human donor with melanoma. This CDR3 is CASSQGQGELETQYF. The CDR3 DNA follows: TGTGCCAGCAGCCAAGGCCAAGGAGAACTAGAGACCCAGTACTTC.